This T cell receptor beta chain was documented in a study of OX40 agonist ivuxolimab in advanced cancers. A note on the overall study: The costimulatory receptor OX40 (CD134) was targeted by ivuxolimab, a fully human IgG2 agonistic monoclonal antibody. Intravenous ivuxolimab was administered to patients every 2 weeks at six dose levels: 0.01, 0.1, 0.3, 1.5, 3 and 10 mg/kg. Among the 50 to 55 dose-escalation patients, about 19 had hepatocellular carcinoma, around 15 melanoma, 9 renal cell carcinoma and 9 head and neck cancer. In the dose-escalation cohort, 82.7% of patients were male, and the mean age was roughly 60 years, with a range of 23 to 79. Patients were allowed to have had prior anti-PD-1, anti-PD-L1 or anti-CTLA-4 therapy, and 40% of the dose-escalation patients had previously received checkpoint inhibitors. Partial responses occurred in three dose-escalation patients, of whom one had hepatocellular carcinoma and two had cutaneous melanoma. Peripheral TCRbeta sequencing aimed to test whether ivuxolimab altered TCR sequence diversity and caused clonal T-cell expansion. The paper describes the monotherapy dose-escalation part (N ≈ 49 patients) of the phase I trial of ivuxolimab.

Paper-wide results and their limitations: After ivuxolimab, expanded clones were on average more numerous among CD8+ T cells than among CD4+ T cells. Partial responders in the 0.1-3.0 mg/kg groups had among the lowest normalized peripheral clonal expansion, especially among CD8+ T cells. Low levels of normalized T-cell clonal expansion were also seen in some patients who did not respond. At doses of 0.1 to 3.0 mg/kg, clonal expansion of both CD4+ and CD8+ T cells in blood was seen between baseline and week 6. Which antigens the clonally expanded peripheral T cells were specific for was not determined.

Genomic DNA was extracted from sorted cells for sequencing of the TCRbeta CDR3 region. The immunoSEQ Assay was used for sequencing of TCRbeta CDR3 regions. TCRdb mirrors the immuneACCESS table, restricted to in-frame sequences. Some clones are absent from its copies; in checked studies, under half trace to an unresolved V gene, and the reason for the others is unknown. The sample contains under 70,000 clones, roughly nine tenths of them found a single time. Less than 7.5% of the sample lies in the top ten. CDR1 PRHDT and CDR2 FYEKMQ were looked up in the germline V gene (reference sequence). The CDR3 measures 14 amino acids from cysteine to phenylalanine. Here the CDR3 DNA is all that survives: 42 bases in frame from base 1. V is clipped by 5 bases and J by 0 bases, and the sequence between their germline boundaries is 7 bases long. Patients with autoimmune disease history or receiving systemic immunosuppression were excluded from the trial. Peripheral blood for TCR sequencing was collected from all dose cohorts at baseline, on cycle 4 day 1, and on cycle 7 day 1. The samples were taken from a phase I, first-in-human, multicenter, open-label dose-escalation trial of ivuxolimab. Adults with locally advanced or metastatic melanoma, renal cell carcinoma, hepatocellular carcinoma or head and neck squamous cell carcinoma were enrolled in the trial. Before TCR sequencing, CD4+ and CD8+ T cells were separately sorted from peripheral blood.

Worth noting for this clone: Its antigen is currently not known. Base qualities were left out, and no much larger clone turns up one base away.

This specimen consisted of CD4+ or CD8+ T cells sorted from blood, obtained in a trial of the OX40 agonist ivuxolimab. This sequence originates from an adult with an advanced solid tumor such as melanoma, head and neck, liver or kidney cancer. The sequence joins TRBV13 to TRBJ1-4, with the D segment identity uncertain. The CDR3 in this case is CASSGVATNEKLFF. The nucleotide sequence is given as TGTGCCAGCAGCGGCGTTGCAACTAATGAAAAACTGTTTTTT.